Shown below are 10 T cell receptor beta chains from a single sample sequenced in a study of CXCR3-negative and CXCR3-positive naive CD8 T cells. The study made its TRB cDNA libraries by 5' RACE, adding UMI labels. TCRdb reanalyzed the 5' RACE reads, giving one entry per CDR3 protein sequence and no DNA. In all, the sample yields 45,000 to 70,000 distinct CDR3 sequences. Sequences were obtained from memory CD8+ T cells from blood. The source of these receptors is a human donor in good health. Some clones in this sample may be carry-over from other donors' samples.

The V call is TRBV4-1, the J call TRBJ2-2; TCRdb's D call of TRBD1 is untestable without DNA. The CDR3 is 15 amino acids. Germline assignment: CDR1 MGHRA and CDR2 YSYEKL. CDR3 amino acids: CASSATGQNTGELFF.

The rearrangement links TRBV6-2 or TRBV6-3 to TRBJ2-6; TCRdb picks TRBD2, but there is no DNA to check that call. CDR3 length: 20 residues. CDR1 MNHEY and CDR2 SVGEGT come from the germline V gene. CDR3 amino acids: CASSYAWEGFIPSGANVLTF.

The CDR3 is CASSYHRGKSEAFF. The chain couples TRBV6-5 to TRBJ1-1; the D call from TCRdb, TRBD1, cannot be confirmed without DNA. Germline assignment: CDR1 MNHEY and CDR2 SVGAGI. The CDR3 length is 14 residues.

The genes are TRBV15 and TRBJ2-7; the D call from TCRdb, TRBD1, cannot be confirmed without DNA. Germline V gene lookup returns CDR1 LNHNV and CDR2 YYDKDF (reference sequence). The CDR3 totals 14 residues. The CDR3 reads CATSGRDNAYEQYF. Based on the CDR3 plus reference TRBV15 and TRBJ2-7, the full variable domain is DAMVIQNPRYQVTQFGKPVTLSCSQTLNHNVMYWYQQKSSQAPKLLFHYYDKDFNNEADTPDNFQSRRPNTSFCFLDIRSPGLGDTAMYLCATSGRDNAYEQYFGPGTRLTVT.

This chain connects TRBV4-3 to TRBJ2-3; TCRdb's D call, TRBD1, is unchecked because there is no DNA. CDR3 length equals 14 residues. Germline V gene lookup returns CDR1 LGHNA and CDR2 YSLEER. The CDR3 sequence is CASSTGTGTDTQYF.

The chain joins TRBV29-1 to TRBJ2-7. This CDR3 spans 16 amino acids. Germline V lookup: CDR1 SQVTM, CDR2 ANQGSEA. CDR3 residues: CSVEDTFGRSSYEQYF.

The chain is built from TRBV29-1 and TRBJ1-2; TCRdb indicates TRBD1, and absent DNA this call remains unverified. Per the germline V gene, CDR1 is SQVTM and CDR2 is ANQGSEA. The CDR3 is made up of 12 amino acids. Here the CDR3 reads CSVEEGAYGYTF.

The gene calls are TRBV18 and TRBJ2-1; the TCRdb call, TRBD1, lacks DNA for checking. This CDR3 spans 13 amino acids. Per germline, CDR1 KGHSH and CDR2 LQKENI. CDR3 in amino acids: CASSPPQGDEQFF.

The chain has TRBV18 and TRBJ2-3. The CDR3 covers 11 residues. Per germline, CDR1 KGHSH and CDR2 LQKENI. CDR3 sequence reads: CASSPDDTQYF.

The V call is TRBV7-2, the J call TRBJ2-1; TCRdb designates TRBD1, a call that cannot be tested without DNA. Per germline, CDR1 SGHTA and CDR2 FQGNSA. The CDR3 loop spans 15 amino acids. The CDR3: CASSLDAGGRNEQFF.